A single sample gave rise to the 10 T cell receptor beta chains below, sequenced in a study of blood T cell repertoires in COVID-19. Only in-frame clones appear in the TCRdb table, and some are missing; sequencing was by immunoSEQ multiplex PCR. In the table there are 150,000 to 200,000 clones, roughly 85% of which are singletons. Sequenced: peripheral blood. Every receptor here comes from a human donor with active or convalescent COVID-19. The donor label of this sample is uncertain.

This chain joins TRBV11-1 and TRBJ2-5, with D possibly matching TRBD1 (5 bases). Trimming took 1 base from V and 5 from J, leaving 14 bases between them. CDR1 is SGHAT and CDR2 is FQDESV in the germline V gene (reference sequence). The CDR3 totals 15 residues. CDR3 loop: CASSLELGVGETQYF. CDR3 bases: TGTGCCAGCAGCTTAGAGCTAGGGGTTGGGGAGACCCAGTACTTC. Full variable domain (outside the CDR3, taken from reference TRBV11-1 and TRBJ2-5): EAEVAQSPRYKITEKSQAVAFWCDPISGHATLYWYRQILGQGPELLVQFQDESVVDDSQLPKDRFSAERLKGVDSTLKIQPAELGDSAMYLCASSLELGVGETQYFGPGTRLLVL.

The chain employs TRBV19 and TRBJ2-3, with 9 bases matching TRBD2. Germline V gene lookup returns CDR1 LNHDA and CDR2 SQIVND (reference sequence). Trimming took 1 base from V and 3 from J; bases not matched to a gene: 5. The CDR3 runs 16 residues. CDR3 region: CASSIGFAGGTDTQYF. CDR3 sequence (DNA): TGTGCCAGTAGTATAGGATTCGCGGGGGGGACAGATACGCAGTATTTT.

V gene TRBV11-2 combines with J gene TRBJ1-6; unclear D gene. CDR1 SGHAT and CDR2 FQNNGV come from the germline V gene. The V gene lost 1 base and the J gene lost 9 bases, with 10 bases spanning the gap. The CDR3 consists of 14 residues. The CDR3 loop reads CASSLGAIGSPLHF. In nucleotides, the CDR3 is TGTGCCAGCAGCTTAGGCGCTATCGGTTCACCCCTCCACTTT.

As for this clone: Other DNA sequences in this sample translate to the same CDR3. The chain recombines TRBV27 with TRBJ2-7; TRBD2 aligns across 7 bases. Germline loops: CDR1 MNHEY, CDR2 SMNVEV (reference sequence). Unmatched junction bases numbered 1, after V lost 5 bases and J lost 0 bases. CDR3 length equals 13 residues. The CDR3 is CASSSGNSYEQYF. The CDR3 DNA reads TGTGCCAGCAGTAGCGGGAACTCCTACGAGCAGTACTTC.

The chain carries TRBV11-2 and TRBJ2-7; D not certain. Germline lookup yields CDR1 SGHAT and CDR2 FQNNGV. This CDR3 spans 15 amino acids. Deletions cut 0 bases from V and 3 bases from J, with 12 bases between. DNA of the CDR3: TGTGCCAGCAGCTTAGACTACCAAGCCCTCTACGAGCAGTACTTC. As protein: CASSLDYQALYEQYF.

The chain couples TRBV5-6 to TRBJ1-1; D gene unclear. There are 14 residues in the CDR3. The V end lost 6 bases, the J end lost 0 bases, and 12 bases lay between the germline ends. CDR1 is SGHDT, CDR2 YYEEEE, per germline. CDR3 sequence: CASKSGRMNTEAFF. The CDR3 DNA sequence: TGTGCCAGCAAATCCGGGAGAATGAACACTGAAGCTTTCTTT. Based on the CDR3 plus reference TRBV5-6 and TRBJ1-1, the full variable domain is DAGVTQSPTHLIKTRGQQVTLRCSPKSGHDTVSWYQQALGQGPQFIFQYYEEEERQRGNFPDRFSGHQFPNYSSELNVNALLLGDSALYLCASKSGRMNTEAFFGQGTRLTVV.

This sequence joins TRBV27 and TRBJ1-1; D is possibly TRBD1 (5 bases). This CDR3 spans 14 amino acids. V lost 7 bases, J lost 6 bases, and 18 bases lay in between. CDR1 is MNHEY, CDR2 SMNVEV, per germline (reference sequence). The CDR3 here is CASTGMGGWSEAFF. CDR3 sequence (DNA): TGTGCCAGCACCGGTATGGGGGGGTGGTCTGAAGCTTTCTTT.

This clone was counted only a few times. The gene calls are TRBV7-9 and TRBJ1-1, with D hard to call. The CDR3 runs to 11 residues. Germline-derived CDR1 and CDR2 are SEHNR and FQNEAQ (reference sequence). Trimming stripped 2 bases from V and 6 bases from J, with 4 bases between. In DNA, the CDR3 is TGTGCCAGCAGCTTACGGGCTGAAGCTTTCTTT. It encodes CASSLRAEAFF.

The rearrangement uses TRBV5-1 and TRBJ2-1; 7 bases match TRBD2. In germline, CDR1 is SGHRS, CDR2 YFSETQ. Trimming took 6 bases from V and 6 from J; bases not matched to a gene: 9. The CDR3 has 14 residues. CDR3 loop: CASKVGSSGNEQFF. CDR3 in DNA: TGCGCCAGCAAAGTTGGGTCTAGCGGCAATGAGCAGTTCTTC.

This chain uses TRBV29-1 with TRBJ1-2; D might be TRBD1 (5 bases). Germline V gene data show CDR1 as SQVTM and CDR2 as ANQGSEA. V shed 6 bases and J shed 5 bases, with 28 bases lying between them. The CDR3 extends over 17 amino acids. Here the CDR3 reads CSVALNTPGSFRYGYTF. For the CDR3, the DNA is TGCAGCGTCGCGCTCAATACTCCAGGGTCGTTTCGGTATGGCTACACCTTC.